The rows below give T cell receptor beta chains drawn from one sample of a study of T-cell reconstitution after alpha-beta-depleted transplantation in children. TCRdb fed the PCR reads into MiXCR, producing one record per CDR3 protein. The sample includes roughly 490,000 distinct CDR3 sequences, roughly an eighth of them seen just once. The sequences come from PBMCs, mostly from graft donor cells, collected 180 days after TCRalphabeta/CD19-depleted stem cell transplant. These receptors were obtained from a female patient between 2 and 15 years old who had a stem cell transplant for aplastic anemia, so the T cells may come from the graft donor. Each CDR3 is given with its conserved first and last residue. The order of the fields is D gene, V gene, J gene, clone size, CDR3 protein, CDR3 DNA. The D gene is left open where the match is weak. Only part of the rows carry a size: once, few, many, or a class if the clone is expanded.

-	TRBV19	TRBJ2-2	few	CASTVSVNTGELFF	TGTGCCAGTACCGTATCGGTGAACACCGGGGAGCTGTTTTTT
-	TRBV28	TRBJ2-2	few	CASSLITILGYGELFF	TGTGCCAGCAGTTTAATTACCATTCTAGGATACGGGGAGCTGTTTTTT
-	TRBV12-3/TRBV12-4	TRBJ1-4	many	CASSISAGVSEKLFF	TGTGCCAGCAGCATCTCGGCAGGGGTTAGTGAAAAACTGTTTTTT
-	TRBV21-1	TRBJ2-2	few	CASSKVGGTSGRSLERTGELFF	TGTGCCAGCAGCAAAGTGGGGGGGACTAGCGGGAGGTCCCTCGAAAGGACCGGGGAGCTGTTTTTT
-	TRBV12-3/TRBV12-4	TRBJ2-3	few	CASSLHRELADTQYF	TGTGCCAGCAGTTTACATCGGGAACTGGCAGATACGCAGTATTTT
-	TRBV15	TRBJ2-5	few	CATRGAAETQYF	TGTGCCACCCGCGGTGCTGCAGAGACCCAGTACTTC
-	TRBV28	TRBJ2-3	many	CASVPESTDTQYF	TGTGCCAGTGTTCCGGAGAGCACAGATACGCAGTATTTT
-	TRBV5-1	TRBJ2-7	-	CASSTNHGSTYEQYF	TGCGCCAGCAGCACCAACCACGGGAGCACCTACGAGCAGTACTTC
-	TRBV12-3/TRBV12-4	TRBJ2-1	-	CASKDRSDEQFF	TGTGCCAGTAAAGACAGGTCCGATGAGCAGTTCTTC
-	TRBV19	TRBJ1-5	-	CASSAGSMEGNQPQHF	TGTGCCAGTAGTGCAGGAAGTATGGAAGGAAATCAGCCCCAGCATTTT
TRBD1	TRBV29-1	TRBJ1-1	few	CSVRPGGDATEAFF	TGCAGCGTTCGGCCAGGGGGCGATGCCACTGAAGCTTTCTTT
-	TRBV12-3/TRBV12-4	TRBJ1-6	few	CASRVEITNSPLHF	TGTGCCAGCAGGGTAGAAATTACTAATTCACCCCTCCACTTT
-	TRBV10-3	TRBJ2-2	few	CAISGTLTGELFF	TGTGCCATCAGCGGTACCCTGACCGGGGAGCTGTTTTTT
-	TRBV25-1	TRBJ2-6	few	CASSESRYSGANVLTF	TGTGCCAGCAGTGAATCCAGATACTCTGGGGCCAACGTCCTGACTTTC
-	TRBV29-1	TRBJ1-1	few	CSVEYRENTEAFF	TGCAGCGTGGAATACAGGGAGAACACTGAAGCTTTCTTT
TRBD1	TRBV2	TRBJ2-1	-	CASYGQGGYNEQFF	TGTGCCAGTTACGGACAGGGGGGTTACAATGAGCAGTTCTTC
TRBD1	TRBV12-3/TRBV12-4	TRBJ2-5	many	CASSPDGTGSLETQYF	TGTGCCAGCAGCCCCGACGGGACAGGGTCATTGGAGACCCAGTACTTC
-	TRBV28	TRBJ2-7	few	CASSLILGEQYF	TGTGCCAGCAGTTTGATCCTTGGGGAGCAGTACTTC
TRBD2	TRBV20-1	TRBJ2-3	many	CSARGVSGRATDTQYF	TGCAGTGCTAGAGGGGTTAGCGGGAGGGCGACAGATACGCAGTATTTT
-	TRBV12-3/TRBV12-4	TRBJ1-4	many	CASSLVGEWFEKLFF	TGTGCCAGCAGTTTAGTGGGGGAGTGGTTTGAAAAACTGTTTTTT
-	TRBV7-9	TRBJ2-7	-	CASSPPLRQPYEQYF	TGTGCCAGCAGCCCACCTCTACGACAGCCCTACGAGCAGTACTTC
-	TRBV5-1	TRBJ2-7	few	CASSLAQGSSYEQYF	TGCGCCAGCAGCTTGGCGCAGGGGAGCTCCTACGAGCAGTACTTC
-	TRBV5-6	TRBJ2-4	-	CASSPPKGGALAKNIQYF	TGTGCCAGCAGCCCCCCAAAGGGGGGGGCGCTGGCCAAAAACATTCAGTACTTC
-	TRBV5-1	TRBJ2-5	many	CASRQEETQYF	TGCGCCAGCAGGCAGGAAGAGACCCAGTACTTC
-	TRBV7-2	TRBJ1-3	-	CASSLERRNTIYF	TGTGCCAGCAGCTTAGAAAGGCGAAACACCATATATTTT
-	TRBV18	TRBJ2-5	few	CASSPRLGTRETQYF	TGTGCCAGCTCACCACGTCTCGGGACGAGGGAGACCCAGTACTTC
-	TRBV21-1	TRBJ2-3	-	CTRTGEETDTQYF	TGTACCCGGACAGGGGAAGAAACAGATACGCAGTATTTT
TRBD1	TRBV7-6	TRBJ2-6	few	CASSLEGWGQAGANVLTF	TGTGCCAGCAGCTTAGAGGGATGGGGACAGGCTGGGGCCAACGTCCTGACTTTC
TRBD1	TRBV24-1	TRBJ2-1	-	CATRRTGVNEQFF	TGTGCCACCAGACGGACAGGGGTTAATGAGCAGTTCTTC
-	TRBV28	TRBJ1-1	few	CASKKGGADTEAFF	TGTGCCAGCAAAAAAGGGGGGGCTGACACTGAAGCTTTCTTT
TRBD1	TRBV25-1	TRBJ2-1	few	CASRARGQGYNEQFF	TGTGCCAGCAGGGCCCGGGGACAGGGCTACAATGAGCAGTTCTTC
-	TRBV7-9	TRBJ2-5	few	CASSLLGIGGETQYF	TGTGCCAGCAGCTTATTGGGGATTGGGGGAGAGACCCAGTACTTC
-	TRBV4-1	TRBJ2-2	few	CASSQAWGSTGELFF	TGCGCCAGCAGCCAGGCCTGGGGAAGCACCGGGGAGCTGTTTTTT
-	TRBV25-1	TRBJ2-5	many	CASNGYQETQYF	TGTGCCAGCAATGGTTATCAAGAGACCCAGTACTTC
TRBD1	TRBV11-3	TRBJ1-2	few	CASSYPGQEGYTF	TGTGCCAGCAGCTACCCGGGACAGGAGGGCTACACCTTC
TRBD2	TRBV25-1	TRBJ2-5	-	CASGLAGQETQYF	TGTGCCTCCGGACTAGCGGGACAAGAGACCCAGTACTTC
-	TRBV6-5	TRBJ2-7	-	CASSYMGLTYEQYF	TGTGCCAGCAGTTACATGGGGCTTACCTACGAGCAGTACTTC
-	TRBV6-5	TRBJ1-5	few	CASSQRGRPQHF	TGTGCCAGCAGTCAGAGGGGACGGCCCCAGCATTTT
-	TRBV12-3/TRBV12-4	TRBJ2-7	-	CASRIGGHGAYEQYF	TGTGCCAGCAGGATAGGCGGGCACGGAGCCTACGAGCAGTACTTC
-	TRBV7-2	TRBJ2-5	once	CASSLGRAGGVTQYF	TGTGCCAGCAGCTTAGGCCGGGCAGGTGGTGTGACCCAGTACTTC
-	TRBV5-1	TRBJ1-6	few	CASSLGPNNSPLHF	TGCGCCAGCAGCTTGGGCCCCAATAATTCACCCCTCCACTTT
-	TRBV5-1	TRBJ1-2	-	CACSRLGGVNGYTF	TGCGCCTGCAGCCGCTTAGGGGGAGTCAATGGCTACACCTTC
-	TRBV5-1	TRBJ2-5	few	CASSFVPSTESTGETQYF	TGCGCCAGCAGTTTTGTACCTTCGACAGAAAGTACCGGGGAGACCCAGTACTTC
-	TRBV24-1	TRBJ2-5	many	CATSDPQGSGETQYF	TGTGCCACCAGTGATCCTCAGGGGAGTGGAGAGACCCAGTACTTC
TRBD2	TRBV24-1	TRBJ2-3	few	CATSVTSGRHTDTQYF	TGTGCCACCAGTGTCACCAGCGGGAGGCACACAGATACGCAGTATTTT
-	TRBV11-3	TRBJ2-1	few	CASSYPPHNEQFF	TGTGCCAGCAGCTATCCCCCACACAATGAGCAGTTCTTC